This T cell receptor (beta chain) was captured by sequencing in a study of blood T cell repertoires in COVID-19. Study-wide background: The United States, Italy and Spain provided the acute and convalescent COVID-19 samples.

Assay used: immunoSEQ multiplex PCR; TCRdb lists only in-frame clones, some missing. The data hold about 440,000 clones, with 87% observed a single time. Participant ages covered roughly 18 to 89 years across 24 US areas. Cohort placement rested on clinical history that participants reported themselves. Germline values: CDR1 LGHNA, CDR2 YNFKEQ. The CDR3 has 16 amino acids. V gave up 3 bases and J gave up 3 bases, with 14 bases separating them. This TCR derives from a young woman with acute COVID-19. This chain connects TRBV4-2 to TRBJ2-2, with a tentative D call TRBD1 (6 bases). The sample was PBMCs or T cells enriched from blood (not recorded which). CDR3 loop: CASSHPQGIDTGELFF. The CDR3 nucleotides read TGTGCCAGCAGCCACCCCCAGGGGATTGACACCGGGGAGCTGTTTTTT.